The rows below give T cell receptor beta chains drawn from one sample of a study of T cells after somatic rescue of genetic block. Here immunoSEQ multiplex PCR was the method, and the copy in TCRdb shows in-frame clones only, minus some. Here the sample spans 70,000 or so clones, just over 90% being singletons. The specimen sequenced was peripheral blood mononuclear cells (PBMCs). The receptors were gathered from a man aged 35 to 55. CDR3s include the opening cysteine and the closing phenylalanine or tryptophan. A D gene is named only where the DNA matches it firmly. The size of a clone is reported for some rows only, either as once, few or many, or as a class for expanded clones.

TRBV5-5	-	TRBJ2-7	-	CASSYSYEQYF	TGTGCCAGCAGTTACTCCTACGAGCAGTACTTC
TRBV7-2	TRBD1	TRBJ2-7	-	CASSLAGTGGLGQYF	TGTGCCAGCAGCTTAGCCGGGACAGGGGGACTCGGGCAGTACTTC
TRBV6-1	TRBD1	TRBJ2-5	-	CASSVQDRGWETQYF	TGTGCCAGCAGTGTTCAGGACAGGGGTTGGGAGACCCAGTACTTC
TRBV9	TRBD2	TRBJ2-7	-	CASSVAWEGIRAEQYF	TGTGCCAGCAGCGTAGCATGGGAGGGGATCCGCGCCGAGCAGTACTTC
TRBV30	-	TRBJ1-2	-	CAWSRQANYGYTF	TGTGCCTGGAGTAGACAGGCTAACTATGGCTACACCTTC
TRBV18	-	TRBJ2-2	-	CASSPPGGTGELFF	TGTGCCAGCTCACCGCCCGGTGGCACCGGGGAGCTGTTTTTT
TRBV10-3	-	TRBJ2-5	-	CAISGRQEETQYF	TGTGCCATCAGTGGTAGGCAGGAAGAGACCCAGTACTTC
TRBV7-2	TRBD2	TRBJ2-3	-	CASSPRTAGGRGDTQYF	TGTGCCAGCAGTCCGAGAACGGCGGGGGGGCGCGGAGATACGCAGTATTTT
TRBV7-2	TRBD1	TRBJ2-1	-	CASSTQQGSYNEQFF	TGTGCCAGCTCTACACAACAGGGGTCCTACAATGAGCAGTTCTTC
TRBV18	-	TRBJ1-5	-	CASSPDSNQPQHF	TGTGCCAGCTCACCAGATAGCAATCAGCCCCAGCATTTT
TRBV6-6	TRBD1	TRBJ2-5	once	CASSYDRALAQYF	TGTGCCAGCAGTTACGACAGGGCCCTGGCCCAGTACTTC
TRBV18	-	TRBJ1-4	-	CASSPGASEEKLFF	TGTGCCAGCTCACCAGGGGCTTCGGAAGAAAAACTGTTTTTT
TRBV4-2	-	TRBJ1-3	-	CASSQPQGPSGNTIYF	TGTGCCAGCAGCCAACCACAGGGACCTTCTGGAAACACCATATATTTT
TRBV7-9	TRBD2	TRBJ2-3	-	CASSPGLAGGSSSTDTQYF	TGTGCCAGCAGCCCAGGACTAGCGGGAGGATCCTCGAGCACAGATACGCAGTATTTT
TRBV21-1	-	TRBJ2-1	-	CASSPRPRTGEYNEQFF	TGTGCCAGCAGCCCCCGCCCAAGGACAGGAGAATACAATGAGCAGTTCTTC
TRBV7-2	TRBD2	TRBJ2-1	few	CASSLAASGYEQFF	TGTGCCAGCAGCTTAGCGGCTAGCGGTTATGAGCAGTTCTTC
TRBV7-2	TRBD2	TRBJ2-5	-	CASSLWSGLAGGEETQYF	TGTGCCAGCAGCTTATGGTCGGGACTAGCGGGAGGTGAGGAGACCCAGTACTTC
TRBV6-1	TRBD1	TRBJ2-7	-	CASTGQWASEQYF	TGTGCCAGTACGGGACAGTGGGCCAGCGAGCAGTACTTC
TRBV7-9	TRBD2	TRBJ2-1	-	CAIKRGGYNEQFF	TGTGCCATCAAGCGGGGGGGATACAATGAGCAGTTCTTC
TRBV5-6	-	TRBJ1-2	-	CASSSATGVDGYTF	TGTGCCAGCAGCTCGGCGACAGGAGTTGACGGCTACACCTTC
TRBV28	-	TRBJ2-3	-	CASSLSGTPQIADTQYF	TGTGCCAGCAGTTTATCAGGAACCCCCCAAATCGCAGATACGCAGTATTTT
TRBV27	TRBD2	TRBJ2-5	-	CASSPGLAGVQETQYF	TGTGCCAGCAGCCCCGGACTAGCAGGGGTCCAAGAGACCCAGTACTTC
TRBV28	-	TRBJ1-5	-	CASSFRAVRFSNQPQHF	TGTGCCAGCAGTTTTAGGGCCGTAAGATTTAGCAATCAGCCCCAGCATTTT
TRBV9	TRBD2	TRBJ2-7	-	CASSVADGGGLAYEQYF	TGTGCCAGCAGCGTAGCTGATGGCGGGGGGCTCGCCTACGAGCAGTACTTC
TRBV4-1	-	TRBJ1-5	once	CASSQDRSMGSNQPQHF	TGCGCCAGCAGCCAAGATCGGAGTATGGGTAGCAATCAGCCCCAGCATTTT
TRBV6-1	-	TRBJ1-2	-	CASSEAWRYGYTF	TGTGCCAGCAGTGAAGCGTGGCGCTATGGCTACACCTTC
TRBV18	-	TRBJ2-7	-	CASSPPATTEQYF	TGTGCCAGCTCACCACCGGCAACTACGGAGCAGTACTTC
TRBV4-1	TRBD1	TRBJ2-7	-	CASSSQGQGSYEQYF	TGCGCCAGCAGCTCGCAGGGACAGGGGTCCTACGAGCAGTACTTC
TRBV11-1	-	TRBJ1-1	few	CASSLSRNTEAFF	TGTGCCAGCAGCTTATCCAGGAACACTGAAGCTTTCTTT
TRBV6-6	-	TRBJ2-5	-	CASSYVDSLQETQYF	TGTGCCAGCAGTTACGTCGACAGTTTGCAAGAGACCCAGTACTTC
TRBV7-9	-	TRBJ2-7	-	CASSPSEDYEQYF	TGTGCCAGCAGCCCATCTGAGGATTACGAGCAGTACTTC
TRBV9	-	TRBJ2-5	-	CASSENSGPPLVETQYF	TGTGCCAGCAGCGAGAACTCGGGCCCCCCTTTAGTTGAGACCCAGTACTTC